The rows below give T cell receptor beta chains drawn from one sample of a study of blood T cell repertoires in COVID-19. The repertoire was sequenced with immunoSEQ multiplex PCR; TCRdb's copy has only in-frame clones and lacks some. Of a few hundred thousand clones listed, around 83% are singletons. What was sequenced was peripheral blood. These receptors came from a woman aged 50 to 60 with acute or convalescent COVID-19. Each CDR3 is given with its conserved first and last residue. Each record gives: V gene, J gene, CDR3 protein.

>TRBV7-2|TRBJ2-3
CASSLARTPDTQYF
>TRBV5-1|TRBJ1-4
CASSLVGAQGEKLFF
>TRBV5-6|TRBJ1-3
CASGAGLSGNTIYF
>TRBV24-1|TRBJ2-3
CATSDPTDRDRTDTQYF
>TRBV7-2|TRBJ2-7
CASSLGGPGREQYF
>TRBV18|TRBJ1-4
CASSLRQGTTNEKLFF
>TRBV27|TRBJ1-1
CASSLSRNTEAFF
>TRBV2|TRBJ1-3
CASSERGGSGNTIYF
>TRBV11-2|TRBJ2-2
CASRPRTSGGALTGELFF
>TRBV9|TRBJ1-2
CASSGVSYTF
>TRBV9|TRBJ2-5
CASSPGAGEETQYF
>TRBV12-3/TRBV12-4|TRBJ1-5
CASSLDSYQPQHF
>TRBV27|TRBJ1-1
CASSLPGNTEAFF